The clone carrying this TCR beta chain has ten or more counts. Its antigen is unidentified. The time point denotes: newly diagnosed GD, antithyroid drugs for less than 3 months. Making the TCR library involved RNA that had been extracted from PBMCs. This sample was included in a study of regulatory T cells in long-lasting Graves disease. Overall study results and limits: Favored gene segments in persistent disease were TRBV28, TRBJ1-2 and TRBJ2-5. Between persistent patients, around 2,900 public clonotypes were shared, exceeding the approximately 900 shared between new patients.

With 5 bases clipped from V and 2 bases from J, the junction kept 8 bases outside the gene matches. From germline, CDR1 is SGHAT and CDR2 FQNNGV. CDR3 length equals 16 residues. Researchers made TCR beta libraries by using iRepertoire HTBI primers and running Arm-PCR on CDR3 regions. Using its own MiXCR run on the multiplex PCR reads, TCRdb lists one record per CDR3 protein. The data contain about 530,000 distinct CDR3 sequences, roughly 16% of them singletons. This sample was shared with a second study, whose subject was T cells in Graves' hyperthyroidism and ophthalmopathy.

This receptor was identified in a woman aged 40-65 years with Graves disease. Sequenced here: peripheral blood mononuclear cells (PBMCs), sampled at new diagnosis, from a patient treated with antithyroid drugs. J is TRBJ1-5 and V is TRBV11-2; 8 bases map to TRBD1. The CDR3: CASSNRTGIGNQPQHF. The CDR3 bases are TGTGCCAGCAGCAACCGGACAGGGATTGGCAATCAGCCCCAGCATTTT.